One and the same sample provided the 17 T cell receptor beta chains below, sequenced in a study of cytomegalovirus exposure and HLA in healthy donors. The PCR used 60 Vbeta and 13 Jbeta primers. Data came from immunoSEQ multiplex PCR; TCRdb stores just in-frame clones and leaves some out. The table shows 110,000 to 150,000 clones, with roughly 9.7% occurring only once. The specimen sequenced was PBMCs. These receptors were taken from a man aged 45 to 65 in good health and CMV-seronegative.

In this sample, this clone turned up a few times. This sequence joins TRBV9 and TRBJ2-7, with TRBD2 identical over 11 bases. The CDR3 has 16 residues. The germline V gene encodes CDR1 SGDLS and CDR2 YYNGEE. V shed 5 bases and J 1 base; nucleotides not matched to a gene: 8. The CDR3 DNA reads TGTGCCAGCAGTTCCCCCACTAGCGGGGGTTCCTACGAGCAGTACTTC. It translates to CASSSPTSGGSYEQYF.

In this sample, this clone turned up a few times. V usage is TRBV7-9 and J usage is TRBJ2-7, with D possibly TRBD1 on 5 matching bases. Trimming removed 6 bases at V and 2 bases at J, with 14 bases between. The CDR3 spans 14 residues. CDR1 SEHNR and CDR2 FQNEAQ come from the germline V gene (reference sequence). The CDR3 nucleotides are TGTGCCAGCAGTCATGACCAGGGCGCCTACGAGCAGTACTTC. Its translation is CASSHDQGAYEQYF.

This clone was counted a few times. The chain is built from TRBV27 and TRBJ2-3; TRBD1 matches at 7 bases. Germline values: CDR1 MNHEY, CDR2 SMNVEV (reference sequence). The J segment lost 4 bases and the V segment lost 6 bases, leaving 10 bases of the junction unmatched. The CDR3 consists of 15 residues. CDR3 in amino acids: CASRGRGPSADTQYF. The CDR3 DNA reads TGTGCCAGCAGGGGAAGGGGGCCATCGGCAGATACGCAGTATTTT.

The chain has TRBV28 and TRBJ1-5; the D gene is possibly TRBD1 (5 bases). The CDR3 is 17 amino acids. V lost 8 bases and J lost 0, with 20 bases in between. The germline V gene has CDR1 MDHEN and CDR2 SYDVKM. The CDR3 protein is CASGILRGPDSNQPQHF. The CDR3, as DNA: TGTGCCAGCGGAATTCTTAGGGGTCCCGATAGCAATCAGCCCCAGCATTTT.

In this sample, this clone turned up a few times. The genes are TRBV6-6 and TRBJ2-7; 9 bases map to TRBD2. CDR1 and CDR2 (germline): MNHNY, SVGAGI (reference sequence). CDR3 length: 14 amino acids. The V gene end was trimmed by 6 bases and the J gene end by 1 base; junction bases not matched to a gene: 4. The CDR3 loop is CASRASGTSYEQYF. The CDR3 DNA reads as TGTGCCAGCAGGGCTAGCGGGACATCCTACGAGCAGTACTTC.

Turning to this clone: Additional DNA sequences in this sample encode the identical CDR3. The genes are TRBV29-1 and TRBJ2-7, with a tentative D call TRBD2 (6 bases). Germline V lookup: CDR1 SQVTM, CDR2 ANQGSEA. The CDR3 covers 13 residues. The ends were cut back, 2 bases at V and 5 bases at J, with 13 bases in the middle. The CDR3 DNA reads as TGCAGCGTTGAATCCCCAGCGGGTAACGAGCAGTACTTC. Its protein is CSVESPAGNEQYF.

The rearrangement uses TRBV12-5 and TRBJ1-4; the match to TRBD1 covers 8 bases. This CDR3 contains 16 residues. Trimming took 0 bases from V and 3 from J; bases not matched to a gene: 3. Germline CDR1 is LGHNT and CDR2 is FRNRAP. Here the CDR3 reads CASGLVRTGPNEKLFF. CDR3 DNA sequence: TGTGCTAGTGGTTTGGTACGGACAGGGCCTAATGAAAAACTGTTTTTT. Full variable domain (missing parts from reference TRBV12-5 and TRBJ1-4): DARVTQTPRHKVTEMGQEVTMRCQPILGHNTVFWYRQTMMQGLELLAYFRNRAPLDDSGMPKDRFSAEMPDATLATLKIQPSEPRDSAVYFCASGLVRTGPNEKLFFGSGTQLSVL.

This clone was seen a few times. The V and J genes are TRBV5-1 and TRBJ2-5; no reliable D call. Trimming removed 4 bases at V and 3 bases at J, with 13 bases between. The germline gives CDR1 SGHRS, CDR2 YFSETQ. This CDR3 contains 14 residues. CDR3 nucleotide sequence: TGCGCCAGCAGCCGAGGTAACCGAGAAGAGACCCAGTACTTC. As protein: CASSRGNREETQYF.

V usage is TRBV5-1 and J usage is TRBJ2-3; D perhaps matches TRBD1 (6 bases). Trimming shortened V by 1 base and J by 3 bases, and 15 bases separated the two germline ends. CDR3 length: 16 residues. Germline lookup yields CDR1 SGHRS and CDR2 YFSETQ. CDR3 sequence (DNA): TGCGCCAGCAGCTTGACGCGCGCAGGGGAAACAGATACGCAGTATTTT. This codes for CASSLTRAGETDTQYF.

This clone was seen more than once but under ten times. J is TRBJ1-1 and V is TRBV14, with D unclear. Germline V lookup: CDR1 SGHDN, CDR2 FVKESK. CDR3 length equals 14 residues. V dropped 3 bases and J dropped 2 bases, with 10 bases sitting between them. Written as DNA, the CDR3 is TGTGCCAGCAGCCAGGACTCATCAAACACTGAAGCTTTCTTT. Translated, it gives CASSQDSSNTEAFF.

The sample holds a few counts of this clone. The genes are TRBV15 and TRBJ1-3, with D tentatively TRBD1 (6 bases). The V gene lost 4 bases and the J gene lost 0 bases, with 13 bases spanning the gap. CDR1 is LNHNV and CDR2 is YYDKDF in the germline V gene (reference sequence). This CDR3 comprises 16 residues. The chain's CDR3 is CATSKGGEPSGNTIYF. For the CDR3, the DNA is TGTGCCACCAGCAAAGGGGGAGAACCCTCTGGAAACACCATATATTTT.

This clone was counted only a few times. The genes are TRBV28 and TRBJ2-1; 7 bases are a match to TRBD2. The CDR3 contains 16 residues. Germline assignment: CDR1 MDHEN and CDR2 SYDVKM. The J segment lost 2 bases and the V segment lost 5 bases, leaving 9 bases of the junction unmatched. The CDR3 reads CASSPQTSFPYNEQFF. As DNA, the CDR3 is TGTGCCAGCAGTCCTCAGACTAGCTTCCCCTACAATGAGCAGTTCTTC.

The V and J genes are TRBV14 and TRBJ2-2, with TRBD1 identical over 8 bases. Germline assignment: CDR1 SGHDN and CDR2 FVKESK. V lost 1 base to trimming and J lost 4 bases; unmatched junction nucleotides: 5. The CDR3 totals 16 residues. CDR3 loop: CASSQVQGAVTGELFF. The DNA for the CDR3 is TGTGCCAGCAGCCAAGTCCAGGGGGCAGTCACCGGGGAGCTGTTTTTT. Variable domain in full (rest from reference TRBV14 and TRBJ2-2): EAGVTQFPSHSVIEKGQTVTLRCDPISGHDNLYWYRRVMGKEIKFLLHFVKESKQDESGMPNNRFLAERTGGTYSTLKVQPAELEDSGVYFCASSQVQGAVTGELFFGEGSRLTVL.

V is TRBV2 and J is TRBJ1-1; possible D gene TRBD1, 6 bases. Germline V gene data show CDR1 as SNHLY and CDR2 as FYNNEI. The CDR3 has 13 residues. V lost 10 bases, J lost 4 bases, and 16 bases lay in between. This CDR3 reads CAIYSGDRTEAFF. The CDR3 nucleotides are TGTGCCATCTACTCAGGGGACCGCACTGAAGCTTTCTTT.

The chain recombines TRBV5-1 with TRBJ2-7; 8 nucleotides line up with TRBD2. The CDR3 length is 14 residues. CDR1 SGHRS and CDR2 YFSETQ come from the germline V gene. V lost 4 bases to trimming and J lost 2 bases; unmatched junction nucleotides: 5. The CDR3 sequence is CASSQAGDTYEQYF. CDR3 nucleotide sequence: TGCGCCAGCAGCCAAGCGGGAGACACCTACGAGCAGTACTTC. Based on the CDR3 plus reference TRBV5-1 and TRBJ2-7, the full variable domain is KAGVTQTPRYLIKTRGQQVTLSCSPISGHRSVSWYQQTPGQGLQFLFEYFSETQRNKGNFPGRFSGRQFSNSRSEMNVSTLELGDSALYLCASSQAGDTYEQYFGPGTRLTVT.

This clone was recorded a few times. The chain is built from TRBV15 and TRBJ1-4, with D possibly matching TRBD1 (5 bases). The germline CDR1 and CDR2 sequences are LNHNV and YYDKDF (reference sequence). Deletions cut 3 bases from V and 5 bases from J, with 16 bases between. The CDR3 is 16 amino acids. CDR3 in DNA: TGTGCCACCAGCAGGGGGGGTGGGGGTTTAAATGAAAAACTGTTTTTT. Encoded protein: CATSRGGGGLNEKLFF. The full variable domain, in which reference TRBV15 and TRBJ1-4 provide the parts outside the CDR3, is DAMVIQNPRYQVTQFGKPVTLSCSQTLNHNVMYWYQQKSSQAPKLLFHYYDKDFNNEADTPDNFQSRRPNTSFCFLDIRSPGLGDTAMYLCATSRGGGGLNEKLFFGSGTQLSVL.

With respect to this clone: Given the absence of the conserved phenylalanine or tryptophan at the CDR3 end, a read error is likely. The limits of the CDR3 on the DNA are not certain, so only TCRdb's listed CDR3 is given. The rearrangement uses TRBV6-1 and TRBJ1-1; the table's D call, TRBD1, has no DNA check behind it. Ends included, the CDR3 has 10 residues. CDR1 is MNHNS and CDR2 is SASEGT in the germline V gene. CDR3 sequence: CASSAGQLTL.